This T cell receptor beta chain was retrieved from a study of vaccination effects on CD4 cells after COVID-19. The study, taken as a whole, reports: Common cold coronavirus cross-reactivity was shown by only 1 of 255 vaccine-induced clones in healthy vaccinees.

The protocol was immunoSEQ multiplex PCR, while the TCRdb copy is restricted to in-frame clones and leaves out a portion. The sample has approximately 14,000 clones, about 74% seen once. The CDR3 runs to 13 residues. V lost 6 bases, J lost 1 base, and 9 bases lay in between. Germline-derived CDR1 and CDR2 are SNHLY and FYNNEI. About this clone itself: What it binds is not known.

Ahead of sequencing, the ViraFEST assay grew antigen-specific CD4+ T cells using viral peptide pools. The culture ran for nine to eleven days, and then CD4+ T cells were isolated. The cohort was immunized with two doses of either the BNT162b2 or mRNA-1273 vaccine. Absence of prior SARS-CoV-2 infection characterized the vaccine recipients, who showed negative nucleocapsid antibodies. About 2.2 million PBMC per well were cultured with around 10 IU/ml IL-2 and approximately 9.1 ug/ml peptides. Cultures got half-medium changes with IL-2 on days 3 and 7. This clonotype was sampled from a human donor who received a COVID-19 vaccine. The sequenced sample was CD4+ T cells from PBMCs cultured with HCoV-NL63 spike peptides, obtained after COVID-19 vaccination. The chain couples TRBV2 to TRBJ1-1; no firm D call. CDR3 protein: CASSADGNTEAFF. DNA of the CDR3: TGTGCCAGCAGCGCAGACGGGAACACTGAAGCTTTCTTT.